A selection of T cell receptor beta chains follows, all from one sample in a study of blood T cell repertoires in COVID-19. Using immunoSEQ multiplex PCR, the repertoire was profiled, and TCRdb retains in-frame clones only, with some absent. The sample yields about 36,000 clones, 81% seen once. Sequences were obtained from peripheral blood. Every receptor here comes from a human donor in a cohort sampled during active or convalescent COVID-19. The donor label of this sample is uncertain. Both conserved end residues are part of each CDR3. Fields, in order: CDR3 DNA, CDR3 protein, clone size, J gene, D gene, V gene. The D gene is left open where the match is weak. The size of a clone is reported for some rows only, either as once, few or many, or as a class for expanded clones.

CDR3nt: TGTGCCAGCAGCGCGGGCTATGGCTACACCTTC
CDR3aa: CASSAGYGYTF
abundance: NA
j_gene: TRBJ1-2
d_gene: NA
v_gene: TRBV6-2/TRBV6-3

CDR3nt: TGTGCCAGCAGCCCCTCACGGGGGAACAATGAGCAGTTCTTC
CDR3aa: CASSPSRGNNEQFF
abundance: NA
j_gene: TRBJ2-1
d_gene: NA
v_gene: TRBV11-2

CDR3nt: TGCAGTGCTGCGACAGGTTACGAGCAGTACTTC
CDR3aa: CSAATGYEQYF
abundance: NA
j_gene: TRBJ2-7
d_gene: NA
v_gene: TRBV20-1

CDR3nt: TGTGCCAGCAGTTTAGACCCGGGACAGGCGGCTTTCTTT
CDR3aa: CASSLDPGQAAFF
abundance: NA
j_gene: TRBJ1-1
d_gene: TRBD1
v_gene: TRBV12-3/TRBV12-4

CDR3nt: TGTGCCAGTAAATCCAGGGTTGGAGAGCAGTACTTC
CDR3aa: CASKSRVGEQYF
abundance: NA
j_gene: TRBJ2-7
d_gene: NA
v_gene: TRBV19

CDR3nt: TGTGCCAGCAGCTTAGAAAGGTCGGCAGGCTATGGGGCCAACGTCCTGACTTTC
CDR3aa: CASSLERSAGYGANVLTF
abundance: NA
j_gene: TRBJ2-6
d_gene: NA
v_gene: TRBV7-6

CDR3nt: TGTGCCAGTAGTAGGACAGGGGCTGGGAATGGCTACACCTTC
CDR3aa: CASSRTGAGNGYTF
abundance: NA
j_gene: TRBJ1-2
d_gene: TRBD1
v_gene: TRBV19

CDR3nt: TGTGCTAGTGGTCCGGGACAGGGGACGACCGCGCAGTACTTC
CDR3aa: CASGPGQGTTAQYF
abundance: NA
j_gene: TRBJ2-7
d_gene: TRBD1
v_gene: TRBV12-5

CDR3nt: TGCGCCAGCAGCTTGTGGTCTGGGGCTGCCGGTAATTCACCCCTCCACTTT
CDR3aa: CASSLWSGAAGNSPLHF
abundance: NA
j_gene: TRBJ1-6
d_gene: NA
v_gene: TRBV5-1

CDR3nt: TGTGCCGCCCAGGGGGGAAGCAATCAGCCCCAGCATTTT
CDR3aa: CAAQGGSNQPQHF
abundance: NA
j_gene: TRBJ1-5
d_gene: TRBD1
v_gene: TRBV6-5

CDR3nt: TGTGCCAGCAGCCGACTAAGAAGCACAGATACGCAGTATTTT
CDR3aa: CASSRLRSTDTQYF
abundance: NA
j_gene: TRBJ2-3
d_gene: NA
v_gene: TRBV11-3

CDR3nt: TGCGCCAGCAGCTTACTAGCGGGAGAAGAACGGGAGCAGTTCTTC
CDR3aa: CASSLLAGEEREQFF
abundance: few
j_gene: TRBJ2-1
d_gene: TRBD2
v_gene: TRBV5-1

CDR3nt: TGTGCCAGTAGTATCTACTCCGGGACAGGGAACAATGAGCAGTTCTTC
CDR3aa: CASSIYSGTGNNEQFF
abundance: NA
j_gene: TRBJ2-1
d_gene: TRBD1
v_gene: TRBV19

CDR3nt: TGTGCCAGCAGTTACTCGGCAGGGGGGAATAATCAGCCCCAGCATTTT
CDR3aa: CASSYSAGGNNQPQHF
abundance: hyperexpanded
j_gene: TRBJ1-5
d_gene: TRBD1
v_gene: TRBV6-5

CDR3nt: TGTGCCAGCAGTTACAACGGGAAGCGGAATGAGCAGTTCTTC
CDR3aa: CASSYNGKRNEQFF
abundance: NA
j_gene: TRBJ2-1
d_gene: NA
v_gene: TRBV6-5

CDR3nt: TGTGCCAGCTCTCGCGGCGGGACGTACACCGGGGAGCTGTTTTTT
CDR3aa: CASSRGGTYTGELFF
abundance: once
j_gene: TRBJ2-2
d_gene: NA
v_gene: TRBV19

CDR3nt: TGTGCCAGCACCGCCAACAGGTTTGAGGCGGAGACCCAGTACTTC
CDR3aa: CASTANRFEAETQYF
abundance: NA
j_gene: TRBJ2-5
d_gene: NA
v_gene: TRBV5-8

CDR3nt: TGCGCCAGCAGCTTATCGGGTTTTGGGCAGCCCCAGCATTTT
CDR3aa: CASSLSGFGQPQHF
abundance: NA
j_gene: TRBJ1-5
d_gene: NA
v_gene: TRBV5-1

CDR3nt: TGTGCCAGCTTGGACAGGGCCTACAATGAGCAGTTCTTC
CDR3aa: CASLDRAYNEQFF
abundance: NA
j_gene: TRBJ2-1
d_gene: TRBD1
v_gene: TRBV11-3

CDR3nt: TGTGCCAGCAGTGAAACCGGGACAGACCAAGAGACCCAGTACTTC
CDR3aa: CASSETGTDQETQYF
abundance: NA
j_gene: TRBJ2-5
d_gene: TRBD1
v_gene: TRBV6-1

CDR3nt: TGTGCCACCAGTGTTGGGGCACGAGGTGAGCAGTACTTC
CDR3aa: CATSVGARGEQYF
abundance: NA
j_gene: TRBJ2-7
d_gene: NA
v_gene: TRBV24-1

CDR3nt: TGCGCCAGCAGCGTGGATCGACTAGCGGGAGACACCGGGGAGCTGTTTTTT
CDR3aa: CASSVDRLAGDTGELFF
abundance: few
j_gene: TRBJ2-2
d_gene: TRBD2
v_gene: TRBV5-1

CDR3nt: TGTGCCAGCAGTGACTCGTCTACTTATAACATTCAGTACTTC
CDR3aa: CASSDSSTYNIQYF
abundance: NA
j_gene: TRBJ2-4
d_gene: NA
v_gene: TRBV2

CDR3nt: TGTGCCATCAGTGCGTGGAGCTCCTATAATTCACCCCTCCACTTT
CDR3aa: CAISAWSSYNSPLHF
abundance: once
j_gene: TRBJ1-6
d_gene: NA
v_gene: TRBV10-3

CDR3nt: TGTGCCAGCAGAGACGGACTAGCGGGAGACATTCAGTACTTC
CDR3aa: CASRDGLAGDIQYF
abundance: NA
j_gene: TRBJ2-4
d_gene: TRBD2
v_gene: TRBV3-1/TRBV3-2

CDR3nt: TGTGCCAGCAGTTCTAGGGGGAGTCTTGATTACGAGCAGTACTTC
CDR3aa: CASSSRGSLDYEQYF
abundance: NA
j_gene: TRBJ2-7
d_gene: NA
v_gene: TRBV6-2/TRBV6-3

CDR3nt: TGTGCCAGCGCAGGACTAGCGGGAGAAAATGAGCAGTTCTTC
CDR3aa: CASAGLAGENEQFF
abundance: NA
j_gene: TRBJ2-1
d_gene: TRBD2
v_gene: TRBV19

CDR3nt: TGTGCCACCCGAGGGGGCCCAGGGGCCAACGTCCTGACTTTC
CDR3aa: CATRGGPGANVLTF
abundance: NA
j_gene: TRBJ2-6
d_gene: TRBD1
v_gene: TRBV10-3

CDR3nt: TGCGCCAGCAGCCGGGGGACTCTCGGGAGCACCGGGGAGCTGTTTTTT
CDR3aa: CASSRGTLGSTGELFF
abundance: NA
j_gene: TRBJ2-2
d_gene: NA
v_gene: TRBV4-3

CDR3nt: TGTGCCAGCAGTGAAGGGGGGACAGGGGGTTCAAAACTGTTTTTT
CDR3aa: CASSEGGTGGSKLFF
abundance: NA
j_gene: TRBJ1-4
d_gene: TRBD1
v_gene: TRBV25-1

CDR3nt: TGTGCCAGCACTCCGGGACAGGGAGTTGAGCAGTACTTC
CDR3aa: CASTPGQGVEQYF
abundance: NA
j_gene: TRBJ2-7
d_gene: TRBD1
v_gene: TRBV6-5

CDR3nt: TGCGCCAGCAGCTTGGCCGTGCGGGGAGACAATGAGCAGTTCTTC
CDR3aa: CASSLAVRGDNEQFF
abundance: NA
j_gene: TRBJ2-1
d_gene: NA
v_gene: TRBV5-1

CDR3nt: TGTGCCAGCAGTGGGATCCGGGACAGGGCCAAAAACATTCAGTACTTC
CDR3aa: CASSGIRDRAKNIQYF
abundance: NA
j_gene: TRBJ2-4
d_gene: TRBD1
v_gene: TRBV25-1

CDR3nt: TGTGCCAGCAGCTCCAGACAGAACGGCTACACCTTC
CDR3aa: CASSSRQNGYTF
abundance: few
j_gene: TRBJ1-2
d_gene: NA
v_gene: TRBV7-9

CDR3nt: TGTGCCAGTAGCACCGGGACAGGGCGCCACGAGCAGTACTTC
CDR3aa: CASSTGTGRHEQYF
abundance: NA
j_gene: TRBJ2-7
d_gene: TRBD1
v_gene: TRBV19

CDR3nt: TGTGCCAGCAGCCCTCCGGGACAGGGAAACACCATATATTTT
CDR3aa: CASSPPGQGNTIYF
abundance: NA
j_gene: TRBJ1-3
d_gene: TRBD1
v_gene: TRBV14

CDR3nt: TGTGCCAGCAGTCAAGGACTAGCGTTAAGCACAGATACGCAGTATTTT
CDR3aa: CASSQGLALSTDTQYF
abundance: few
j_gene: TRBJ2-3
d_gene: TRBD2
v_gene: TRBV25-1

CDR3nt: TGTGCCAGCAACCGCGATTACAGGGGTGATTCACCCCTCCACTTT
CDR3aa: CASNRDYRGDSPLHF
abundance: NA
j_gene: TRBJ1-6
d_gene: TRBD1
v_gene: TRBV28

CDR3nt: TGTGCCAGCAGACTCCGGGGGGACCTGGATCAGCCCCAGCATTTT
CDR3aa: CASRLRGDLDQPQHF
abundance: NA
j_gene: TRBJ1-5
d_gene: NA
v_gene: TRBV7-8

CDR3nt: TGTGCCAGCAGCGCGAGGACAGGGGGCTTATATGGCTACACCTTC
CDR3aa: CASSARTGGLYGYTF
abundance: NA
j_gene: TRBJ1-2
d_gene: TRBD1
v_gene: TRBV5-4

CDR3nt: TGTGCCAGCAGTGACAGGGAAAACTACGAGCAGTACTTC
CDR3aa: CASSDRENYEQYF
abundance: NA
j_gene: TRBJ2-7
d_gene: NA
v_gene: TRBV25-1

CDR3nt: TGTGCCAGTAGTTTGGACTGGAATGAGCAGTTCTTC
CDR3aa: CASSLDWNEQFF
abundance: NA
j_gene: TRBJ2-1
d_gene: NA
v_gene: TRBV19

CDR3nt: TGTGCCAGCAGTTACACCGGACTAGCGGGAGCGAATGAGCAGTTCTTC
CDR3aa: CASSYTGLAGANEQFF
abundance: large
j_gene: TRBJ2-1
d_gene: TRBD2
v_gene: TRBV6-5

CDR3nt: TGCACCAGCAGCCCTAGCGGGAGGGGTCAAGAGACCCAGTACTTC
CDR3aa: CTSSPSGRGQETQYF
abundance: NA
j_gene: TRBJ2-5
d_gene: NA
v_gene: TRBV1

CDR3nt: TGTGCCAGCAGCTTGAACAGGGGCGACACTGAAGCTTTCTTT
CDR3aa: CASSLNRGDTEAFF
abundance: few
j_gene: TRBJ1-1
d_gene: TRBD1
v_gene: TRBV5-4

CDR3nt: TGTGCCACCTCTCTGCCCCGCGGGACGGGAGATACGCAGTATTTT
CDR3aa: CATSLPRGTGDTQYF
abundance: NA
j_gene: TRBJ2-3
d_gene: NA
v_gene: TRBV19

CDR3nt: TGTGCCAGTAGTATCCCTTCGACTAGCGGGAGGGATAATGAGCAGTTCTTC
CDR3aa: CASSIPSTSGRDNEQFF
abundance: NA
j_gene: TRBJ2-1
d_gene: TRBD2
v_gene: TRBV19

CDR3nt: TGTGCCAGCAGTGAGAGCTCCTACGAGCAGTACTTC
CDR3aa: CASSESSYEQYF
abundance: few
j_gene: TRBJ2-7
d_gene: NA
v_gene: TRBV25-1

CDR3nt: TGTGCCAGCTCACCAACGGCTCAGGGTGGAACTGAAGCTTTCTTT
CDR3aa: CASSPTAQGGTEAFF
abundance: NA
j_gene: TRBJ1-1
d_gene: NA
v_gene: TRBV18

CDR3nt: TGCAGCGTTGAAGTTCGTAGCGGGAGGGGGCAGTACTTC
CDR3aa: CSVEVRSGRGQYF
abundance: NA
j_gene: TRBJ2-7
d_gene: TRBD2
v_gene: TRBV29-1

CDR3nt: TGTGCCAGCAGGCCTCGACTAGCGCCTAACAATGAGCAGTTCTTC
CDR3aa: CASRPRLAPNNEQFF
abundance: NA
j_gene: TRBJ2-1
d_gene: TRBD2
v_gene: TRBV6-5

CDR3nt: TGTGCCAGCAGCCCCGGGACTAGCGTGACCGGGGAGCTGTTTTTT
CDR3aa: CASSPGTSVTGELFF
abundance: NA
j_gene: TRBJ2-2
d_gene: TRBD2
v_gene: TRBV11-3

CDR3nt: TGTGCCAGCAGATGGACAGGGATCCAAGAGACCCAGTACTTC
CDR3aa: CASRWTGIQETQYF
abundance: once
j_gene: TRBJ2-5
d_gene: TRBD1
v_gene: TRBV6-5

CDR3nt: TGTGCCAGCAGCTTAGACCCACGGGGAAGTAGCAATCAGCCCCAGCATTTT
CDR3aa: CASSLDPRGSSNQPQHF
abundance: NA
j_gene: TRBJ1-5
d_gene: NA
v_gene: TRBV7-8

CDR3nt: TGCGCCAGCAGCACACAGGGTAGGGACACCATATATTTT
CDR3aa: CASSTQGRDTIYF
abundance: NA
j_gene: TRBJ1-3
d_gene: NA
v_gene: TRBV5-1

CDR3nt: TGTGCCAGCGCCAGCGGGAGGGGAGAGACCCAGTACTTC
CDR3aa: CASASGRGETQYF
abundance: NA
j_gene: TRBJ2-5
d_gene: TRBD2
v_gene: TRBV27

CDR3nt: TGTGCCTGGAGTCGACGGGGACAGGGTCCTGGCTACACCTTC
CDR3aa: CAWSRRGQGPGYTF
abundance: NA
j_gene: TRBJ1-2
d_gene: TRBD1
v_gene: TRBV30